This TCR beta chain was recovered during a study of cytomegalovirus exposure and HLA in healthy donors. Study-wide results and caveats: The study labeled 150 to 200 TCR beta chains cytomegalovirus-associated. Reports showed the classifier diagnosing cytomegalovirus status with high specificity and sensitivity.

Amplification used 60 Vbeta primers and 13 Jbeta primers. Source study methods: Later analysis identified tens of millions of unique TCR beta chains, approximately 10 million shared. The data were produced by immunoSEQ multiplex PCR, yet TCRdb's version contains in-frame clones alone and is incomplete. That table is the source of V, J and clone size, and D and trimming were worked out from the DNA. The sample contains 70,000 to 95,000 clones, roughly 80% of which appear only once. Note on this clone: Its antigen remains unidentified.

V lost 3 bases to trimming and J lost 4 bases, with 10 bases between them. Germline V CDR1 and CDR2: SGHNT, YYREEE (reference sequence). There are 13 residues in the CDR3. At the time of sampling, donors were nominally healthy, though unrecorded immune exposures were likely. The chain uses TRBV5-4 and TRBJ1-2, with D unresolved. The sequence was collected from a man aged 40-49 years in good health and CMV-seronegative. Material: PBMCs. The CDR3 region has the DNA TGTGCCAGCAGCTCAAGACTGCCCTATGGCTACACCTTC. Translating it yields CASSSRLPYGYTF.